These 14 T cell receptor beta chains share one sample of origin, sequenced in a study of cytomegalovirus exposure and HLA in healthy donors. 60 Vbeta and 13 Jbeta primers were used in PCR. The protocol was immunoSEQ multiplex PCR, while the TCRdb copy is restricted to in-frame clones and leaves out a portion. This sample has over 50,000 clones, with about 89% found just once. Sequencing was performed on PBMCs. These receptors all come from a man aged 25-45 years in good health and CMV-seropositive.

This clone was found once. The rearrangement uses TRBV4-2 and TRBJ2-7; possibly TRBD2 for D (5 bases). Germline loops: CDR1 LGHNA, CDR2 YNFKEQ. V lost 0 bases and J lost 3, with 12 bases in between. The CDR3 loop spans 15 amino acids. CDR3 nucleotide sequence: TGTGCCAGCAGCCAAGAAAGGACGGGAAGCTACGAGCAGTACTTC. Protein product: CASSQERTGSYEQYF.

The chain links TRBV4-1 to TRBJ2-3; TRBD1 aligns across 7 bases. V was pared by 3 bases and J by 2 bases, with 8 bases of the junction left unmatched. In germline, CDR1 is MGHRA, CDR2 YSYEKL. The CDR3 is 16 amino acids. The CDR3 loop is CASSHRPGQSTDTQYF. The DNA of the CDR3 is TGCGCCAGCAGCCATCGTCCGGGACAGTCCACAGATACGCAGTATTTT.

V is TRBV9 and J is TRBJ2-2; 11 bases agree with TRBD2. After removal of 7 bases from V and 5 bases from J, the junction contained 7 bases not matched to a gene. This CDR3 has 15 amino acids. CDR1 is SGDLS and CDR2 is YYNGEE in the germline V gene. CDR3 bases: TGTGCCAGCGCAACTAGCGGGGGAAGGACCGGGGAGCTGTTTTTT. Translation gives CASATSGGRTGELFF.

CDR3 loop: CASSPIAGGYEQYF. CDR3 sequence (DNA): TGTGCCAGCAGCCCTATAGCGGGAGGCTACGAGCAGTACTTC. This sequence joins TRBV7-2 and TRBJ2-7, with 10 bases aligning to TRBD2. There are 14 residues in the CDR3. J lost 3 bases, V lost 5 bases, and 4 bases had no gene match. Looked up from germline, CDR1 is SGHTA and CDR2 is FQGNSA.

V usage is TRBV5-6 and J usage is TRBJ1-2; 7 bases are shared with TRBD1. The CDR3 has 14 amino acids. Per germline, CDR1 SGHDT and CDR2 YYEEEE. The V and J ends lost 3 bases and 6 bases, in that order; junction bases with no gene match: 8. CDR3 nucleotides: TGTGCCAGCAGCTACGGGACAGCCCCAAATGGCTACACCTTC. Translated, it gives CASSYGTAPNGYTF.

The V gene is TRBV28, the J gene TRBJ1-6; 8 positions agree with TRBD1. This CDR3 region has 15 residues. With 6 bases clipped from V and 9 bases from J, the junction kept 10 bases outside the gene matches. In germline, CDR1 is MDHEN, CDR2 SYDVKM. CDR3 bases: TGTGCCAGCAGACTAGACAGGGGCTATCCTTCACCCCTCCACTTT. Amino acid sequence: CASRLDRGYPSPLHF.

The chain is built from TRBV27 and TRBJ1-1; 8 bases fit TRBD1. CDR1 is MNHEY and CDR2 is SMNVEV in the germline V gene (reference sequence). The V gene end was trimmed by 8 bases and the J gene end by 1 base; junction bases not matched to a gene: 6. CDR3 length: 14 residues. CDR3 bases: TGTGCCAGCCGACTAGACAGGGGGAACACTGAAGCTTTCTTT. As protein: CASRLDRGNTEAFF.

This chain connects TRBV12-5 to TRBJ2-3, with 7 bases lining up with TRBD2. CDR3 length: 16 residues. Trimming took 0 bases from V and 3 from J; bases not matched to a gene: 6. CDR1 and CDR2 (germline): LGHNT, FRNRAP. The CDR3 protein is CASGLVLDGGTDTQYF. DNA of the CDR3: TGTGCTAGTGGTTTGGTACTGGACGGGGGGACAGATACGCAGTATTTT.

This clone is labeled as medium-sized. The J gene is TRBJ1-1, the V gene TRBV4-3; unclear D gene. With 0 bases removed from V and 1 base from J, the gap between germline ends came to 3 bases. This CDR3 comprises 13 residues. Per the germline V gene, CDR1 is LGHNA and CDR2 is YSLEER. The DNA for the CDR3 is TGCGCCAGCAGCCAAGAACAGAACACTGAAGCTTTCTTT. Translation gives CASSQEQNTEAFF.

The chain links TRBV6-6 to TRBJ2-5, with TRBD2 as a possible D gene (6 bases). The CDR3 totals 14 residues. Germline CDR1 is MNHNY and CDR2 is SVGAGI (reference sequence). Trimming removed 6 bases at V and 1 base at J, with 12 bases between. CDR3 sequence: CASRKGAGQETQYF. DNA for the CDR3: TGTGCCAGCAGAAAAGGAGCGGGCCAAGAGACCCAGTACTTC.

The V and J genes are TRBV25-1 and TRBJ2-7; no firm D call. The CDR3 runs 15 residues. Germline CDR1 is MGHDK and CDR2 is SYGVNS. With 1 base removed from V and 0 bases from J, the gap between germline ends came to 10 bases. The DNA for the CDR3 is TGTGCCAGCAGTGAATGGGCGCGAAGCTCCTACGAGCAGTACTTC. Its protein product is CASSEWARSSYEQYF.

The chain uses TRBV5-1 and TRBJ2-3; 8 nucleotides agree with TRBD2. CDR1 SGHRS and CDR2 YFSETQ come from the germline V gene. V was clipped by 4 bases and J by 5 bases; unmatched bases: 6. CDR3 length: 14 residues. The CDR3 protein is CASSGAGDVDTQYF. CDR3 nucleotide sequence: TGCGCCAGCAGCGGAGCGGGAGACGTAGATACGCAGTATTTT.

This clone was seen a handful of times. This chain joins TRBV11-3 and TRBJ2-5, with 8 bases fitting TRBD2. Germline lookup yields CDR1 SGHNT and CDR2 YENEEA. Trimming removed 3 bases from V and 3 bases from J; junction bases left unmatched: 0. This CDR3 is built from 13 residues. The CDR3 nucleotides are TGTGCCAGCAGCTTGCGGGAGGAAGAGACCCAGTACTTC. This sequence encodes CASSLREEETQYF.

The table lists this clone with a few counts. This chain connects TRBV4-3 to TRBJ2-1; 7 bases match TRBD2. The junction had 5 bases not matched to a gene; V was cut back by 0 bases and J by 3 bases. Germline V gene sequence: CDR1 LGHNA, CDR2 YSLEER. There are 16 residues in the CDR3. CDR3: CASSQDATSIYNEQFF. In DNA form, the CDR3 reads TGCGCCAGCAGCCAAGATGCGACTAGCATCTACAATGAGCAGTTCTTC.